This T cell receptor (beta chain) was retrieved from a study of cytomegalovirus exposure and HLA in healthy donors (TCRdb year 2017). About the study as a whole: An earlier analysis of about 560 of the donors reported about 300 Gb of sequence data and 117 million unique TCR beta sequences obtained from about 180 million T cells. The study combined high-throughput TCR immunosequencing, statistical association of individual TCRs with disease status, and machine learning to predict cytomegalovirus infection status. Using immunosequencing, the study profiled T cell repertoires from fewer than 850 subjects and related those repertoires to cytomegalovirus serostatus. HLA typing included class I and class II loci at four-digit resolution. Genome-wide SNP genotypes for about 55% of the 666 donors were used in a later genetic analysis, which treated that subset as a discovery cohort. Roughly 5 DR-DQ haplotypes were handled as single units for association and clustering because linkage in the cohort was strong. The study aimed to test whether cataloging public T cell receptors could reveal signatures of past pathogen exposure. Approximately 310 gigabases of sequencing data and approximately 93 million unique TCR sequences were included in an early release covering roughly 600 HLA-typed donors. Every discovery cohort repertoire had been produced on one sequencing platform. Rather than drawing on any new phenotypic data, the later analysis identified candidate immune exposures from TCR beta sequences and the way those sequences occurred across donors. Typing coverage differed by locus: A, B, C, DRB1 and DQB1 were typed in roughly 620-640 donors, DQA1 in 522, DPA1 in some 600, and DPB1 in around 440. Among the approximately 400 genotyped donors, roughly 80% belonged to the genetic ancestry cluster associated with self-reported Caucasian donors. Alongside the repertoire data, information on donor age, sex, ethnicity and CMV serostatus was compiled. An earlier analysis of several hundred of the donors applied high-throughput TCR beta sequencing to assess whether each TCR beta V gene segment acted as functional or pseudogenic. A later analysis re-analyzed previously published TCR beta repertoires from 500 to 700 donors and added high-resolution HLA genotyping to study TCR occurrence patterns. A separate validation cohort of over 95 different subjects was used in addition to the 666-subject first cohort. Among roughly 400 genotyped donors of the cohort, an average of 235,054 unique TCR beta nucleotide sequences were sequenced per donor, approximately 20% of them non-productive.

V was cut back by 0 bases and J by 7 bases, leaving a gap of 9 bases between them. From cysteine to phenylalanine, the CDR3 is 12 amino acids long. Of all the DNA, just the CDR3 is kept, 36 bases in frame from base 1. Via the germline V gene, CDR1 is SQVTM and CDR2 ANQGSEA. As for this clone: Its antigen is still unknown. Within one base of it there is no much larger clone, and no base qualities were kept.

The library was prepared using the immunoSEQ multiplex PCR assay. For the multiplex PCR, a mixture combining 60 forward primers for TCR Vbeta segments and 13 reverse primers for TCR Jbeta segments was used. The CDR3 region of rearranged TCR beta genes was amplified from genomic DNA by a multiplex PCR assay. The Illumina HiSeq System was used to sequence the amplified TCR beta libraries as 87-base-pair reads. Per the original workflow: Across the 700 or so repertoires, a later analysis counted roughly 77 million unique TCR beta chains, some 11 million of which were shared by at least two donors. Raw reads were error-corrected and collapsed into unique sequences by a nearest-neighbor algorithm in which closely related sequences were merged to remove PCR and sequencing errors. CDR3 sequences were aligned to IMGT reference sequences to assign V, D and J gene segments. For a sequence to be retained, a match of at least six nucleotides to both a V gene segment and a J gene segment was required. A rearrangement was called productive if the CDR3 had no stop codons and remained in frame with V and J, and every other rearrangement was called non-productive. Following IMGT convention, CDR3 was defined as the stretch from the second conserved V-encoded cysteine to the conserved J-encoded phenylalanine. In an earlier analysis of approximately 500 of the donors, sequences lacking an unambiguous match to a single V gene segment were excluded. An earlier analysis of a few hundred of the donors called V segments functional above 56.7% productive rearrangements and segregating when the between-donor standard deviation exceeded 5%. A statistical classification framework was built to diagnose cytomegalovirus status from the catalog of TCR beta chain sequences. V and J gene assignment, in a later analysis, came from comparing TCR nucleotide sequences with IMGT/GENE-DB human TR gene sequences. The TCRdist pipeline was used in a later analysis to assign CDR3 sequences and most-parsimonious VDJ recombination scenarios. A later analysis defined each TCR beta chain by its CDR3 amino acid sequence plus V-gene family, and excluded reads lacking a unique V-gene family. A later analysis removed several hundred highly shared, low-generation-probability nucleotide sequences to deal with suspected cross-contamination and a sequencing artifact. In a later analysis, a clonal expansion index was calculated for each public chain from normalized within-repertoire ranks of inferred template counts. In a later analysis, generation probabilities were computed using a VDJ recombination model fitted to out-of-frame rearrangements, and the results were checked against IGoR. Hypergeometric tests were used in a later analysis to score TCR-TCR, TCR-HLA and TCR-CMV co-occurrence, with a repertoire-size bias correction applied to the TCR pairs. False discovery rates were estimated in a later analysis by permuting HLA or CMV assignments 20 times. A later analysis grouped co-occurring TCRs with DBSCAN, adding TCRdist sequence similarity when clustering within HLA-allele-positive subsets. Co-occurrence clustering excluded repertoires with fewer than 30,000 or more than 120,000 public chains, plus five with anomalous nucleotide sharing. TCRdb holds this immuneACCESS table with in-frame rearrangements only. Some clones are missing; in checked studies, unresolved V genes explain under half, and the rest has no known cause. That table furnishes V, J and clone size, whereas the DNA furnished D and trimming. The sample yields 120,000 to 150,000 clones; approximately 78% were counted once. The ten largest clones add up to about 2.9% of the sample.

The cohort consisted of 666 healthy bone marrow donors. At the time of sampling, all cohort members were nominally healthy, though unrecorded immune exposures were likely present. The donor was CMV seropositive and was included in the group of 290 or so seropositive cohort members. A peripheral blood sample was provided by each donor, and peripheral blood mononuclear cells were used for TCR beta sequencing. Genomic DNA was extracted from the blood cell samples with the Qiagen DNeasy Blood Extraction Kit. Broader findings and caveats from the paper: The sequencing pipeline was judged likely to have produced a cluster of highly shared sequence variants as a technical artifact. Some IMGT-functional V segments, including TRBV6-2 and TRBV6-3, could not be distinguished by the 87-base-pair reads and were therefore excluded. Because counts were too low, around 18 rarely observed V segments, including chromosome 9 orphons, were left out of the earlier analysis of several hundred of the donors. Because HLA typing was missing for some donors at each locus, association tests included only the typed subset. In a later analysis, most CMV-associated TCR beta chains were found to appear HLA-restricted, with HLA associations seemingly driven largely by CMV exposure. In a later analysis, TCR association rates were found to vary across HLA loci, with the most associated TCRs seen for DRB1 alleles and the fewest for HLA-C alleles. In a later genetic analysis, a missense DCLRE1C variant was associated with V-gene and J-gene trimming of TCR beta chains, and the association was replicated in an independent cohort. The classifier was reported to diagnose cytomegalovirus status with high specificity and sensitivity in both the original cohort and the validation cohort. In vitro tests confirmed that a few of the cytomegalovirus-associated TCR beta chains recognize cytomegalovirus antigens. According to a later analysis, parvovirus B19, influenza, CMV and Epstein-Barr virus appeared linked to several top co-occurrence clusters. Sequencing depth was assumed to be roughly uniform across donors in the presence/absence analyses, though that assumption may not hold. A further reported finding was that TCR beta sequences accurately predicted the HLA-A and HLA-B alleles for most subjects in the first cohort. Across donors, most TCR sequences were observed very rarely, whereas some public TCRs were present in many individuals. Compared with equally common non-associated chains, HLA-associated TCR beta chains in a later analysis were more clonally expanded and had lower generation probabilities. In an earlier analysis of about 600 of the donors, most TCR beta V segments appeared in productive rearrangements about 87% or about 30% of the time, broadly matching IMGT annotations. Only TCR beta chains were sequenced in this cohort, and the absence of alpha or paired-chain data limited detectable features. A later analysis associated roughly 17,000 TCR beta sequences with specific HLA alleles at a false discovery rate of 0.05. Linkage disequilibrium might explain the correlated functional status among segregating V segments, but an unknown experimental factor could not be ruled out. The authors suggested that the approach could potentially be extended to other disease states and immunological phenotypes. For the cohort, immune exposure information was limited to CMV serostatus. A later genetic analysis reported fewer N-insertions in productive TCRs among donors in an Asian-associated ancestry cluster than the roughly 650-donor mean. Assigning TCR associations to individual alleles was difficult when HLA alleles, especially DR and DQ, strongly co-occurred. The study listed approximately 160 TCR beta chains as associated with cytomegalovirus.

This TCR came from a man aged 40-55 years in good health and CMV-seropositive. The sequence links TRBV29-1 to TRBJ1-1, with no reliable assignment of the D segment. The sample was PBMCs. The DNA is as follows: TGCAGCGTTGAAGAGGGCACGCTTGAAGCTTTCTTT. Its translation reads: CSVEEGTLEAFF.